The 14 T cell receptor beta chains below come from one sample, sequenced in a study of blood T cell repertoires in COVID-19. Data came from immunoSEQ multiplex PCR; TCRdb stores just in-frame clones and leaves some out. The sample consists of 150,000 or so clones, 87% of them appearing once. The sequenced material came from PBMCs or T cells enriched from blood (not recorded which). These receptor sequences come from a woman in her 40s who had been exposed to COVID-19.

The chain couples TRBV4-1 to TRBJ1-6, with D hard to call. With 1 base removed from V and 2 bases from J, the gap between germline ends came to 15 bases. Germline-derived CDR1 and CDR2 are MGHRA and YSYEKL. The CDR3 extends over 18 amino acids. As DNA, the CDR3 is TGCGCCAGCAGCCAAGCGGGAGTGGTACTGACCTATAATTCACCCCTCCACTTT. Its protein is CASSQAGVVLTYNSPLHF.

The rearrangement uses TRBV5-8 and TRBJ1-3; no clear D. Germline lookup yields CDR1 SGHTS and CDR2 YDEGEE. The CDR3 runs to 14 residues. The V end lost 0 bases, the J end lost 5 bases, and 9 bases lay between the germline ends. The CDR3 nucleotides are TGTGCCAGCAGCTTGGGAGGCAGTCGAAACACCATATATTTT. This translates into CASSLGGSRNTIYF.

V usage is TRBV6-5 and J usage is TRBJ1-1; 7 nucleotides match TRBD1. The germline V gene encodes CDR1 MNHEY and CDR2 SVGAGI. With V trimmed by 0 bases and J by 3 bases, 1 base remained unmatched. CDR3 length equals 14 residues. The CDR3 DNA reads as TGTGCCAGCAGTTACTCGGGACAGTACACTGAAGCTTTCTTT. This sequence encodes CASSYSGQYTEAFF.

A single count supports this clone. The chain recombines TRBV5-1 with TRBJ1-6; 8 positions match TRBD1. The CDR3 contains 14 residues. Trimming cost V 0 bases and J 10 bases; bases outside gene matches: 3. Germline values: CDR1 SGHRS, CDR2 YFSETQ. Here the CDR3 reads CASSLDRGDSPLHF. CDR3 coding DNA: TGCGCCAGCAGCTTGGACAGGGGGGACTCACCCCTCCACTTT.

The chain recombines TRBV9 with TRBJ2-5; 8 positions match TRBD2. This CDR3 spans 14 amino acids. Germline V gives CDR1 SGDLS, CDR2 YYNGEE. The J segment lost 5 bases and the V segment lost 0 bases, leaving 3 bases of the junction unmatched. The CDR3 protein is CASSVAGGPETQYF. Here the CDR3 DNA reads TGTGCCAGCAGCGTAGCGGGGGGGCCCGAGACCCAGTACTTC. Based on the CDR3 plus reference TRBV9 and TRBJ2-5, the full variable domain is DSGVTQTPKHLITATGQRVTLRCSPRSGDLSVYWYQQSLDQGLQFLIQYYNGEERAKGNILERFSAQQFPDLHSELNLSSLELGDSALYFCASSVAGGPETQYFGPGTRLLVL.

V usage is TRBV6-6 and J usage is TRBJ2-7; 8 bases are shared with TRBD2. The CDR3 is 14 residues long. Germline values: CDR1 MNHNY, CDR2 SVGAGI (reference sequence). V was clipped by 2 bases and J by 6 bases; unmatched bases: 6. The DNA for the CDR3 is TGTGCCAGCAGTTACCTGGGACTAGGAACCGAGCAGTACTTC. Translating gives CASSYLGLGTEQYF.

The chain recombines TRBV29-1 with TRBJ2-7; 8 bases fit TRBD1. CDR3 length: 15 residues. The trim removed 5 bases at V and 2 bases at J, leaving 11 bases unmatched. Germline V gives CDR1 SQVTM, CDR2 ANQGSEA. The CDR3 loop is CSVSEWTGITYEQYF. The CDR3 DNA reads TGCAGCGTTTCGGAGTGGACAGGGATTACCTACGAGCAGTACTTC.

The chain joins TRBV29-1 to TRBJ1-1; D possibly corresponds to TRBD1 (6 bases). V was pared by 7 bases and J by 6 bases, with 15 bases between. The CDR3 covers 12 residues. CDR1 is SQVTM and CDR2 is ANQGSEA in the germline V gene. CDR3: CSAGGSFPEAFF. CDR3 bases: TGCAGCGCGGGGGGCAGCTTCCCTGAAGCTTTCTTT.

As DNA, the CDR3 is TGTGCCAGCAGCGTCCAGGGGATTGGCACCGGGGAGCTGTTTTTT. Amino acids: CASSVQGIGTGELFF. The rearrangement joins TRBV9 to TRBJ2-2, with a possible D match to TRBD1 (6 bases). The ends were cut back, 2 bases at V and 4 bases at J, with 12 bases in the middle. CDR1 and CDR2 from the germline V gene are SGDLS and YYNGEE. The CDR3 runs to 15 residues. Based on the CDR3 plus reference TRBV9 and TRBJ2-2, the full variable domain is DSGVTQTPKHLITATGQRVTLRCSPRSGDLSVYWYQQSLDQGLQFLIQYYNGEERAKGNILERFSAQQFPDLHSELNLSSLELGDSALYFCASSVQGIGTGELFFGEGSRLTVL.

This chain connects TRBV7-6 to TRBJ2-5; 7 positions agree with TRBD1. This CDR3 region has 14 residues. Looked up from germline, CDR1 is SGHVS and CDR2 is FNYEAQ. V was pared by 0 bases and J by 5 bases, with 3 bases of the junction left unmatched. The CDR3: CASSLARGRETQYF. Here the CDR3 DNA reads TGTGCCAGCAGCTTAGCGAGGGGGCGGGAGACCCAGTACTTC.

V usage is TRBV7-9 and J usage is TRBJ1-2; 8 bases are a match to TRBD1. This CDR3 has 14 residues. V lost 3 bases to trimming and J lost 3 bases; unmatched junction nucleotides: 3. In germline, CDR1 is SEHNR, CDR2 FQNEAQ (reference sequence). CDR3 in amino acids: CASSLSTGDYGYTF. In DNA, the CDR3 is TGTGCCAGCAGCTTGTCGACAGGGGACTATGGCTACACCTTC.

The rearrangement links TRBV27 to TRBJ2-4, with D perhaps TRBD2 (6 bases). The CDR3 consists of 15 residues. Germline CDR1 is MNHEY and CDR2 is SMNVEV (reference sequence). Trimming pared 5 bases from V and 9 bases from J, leaving 20 bases between. CDR3 nucleotide sequence: TGTGCCAGCAGTCCCGGGACTCCGTCTCCGGTCATTCAGTACTTC. Protein sequence: CASSPGTPSPVIQYF.

The chain joins TRBV6-5 to TRBJ1-5; D ambiguous. Germline CDR1 is MNHEY and CDR2 is SVGAGI. The CDR3 has 13 amino acids. Trimming shortened V by 10 bases and J by 3 bases, and 13 bases separated the two germline ends. The CDR3 reads CATLRGFNQPQHF. In DNA, the CDR3 is TGTGCCACTCTACGGGGTTTCAATCAGCCCCAGCATTTT.

This clone was detected only a few times. The rearrangement uses TRBV10-3 and TRBJ2-7; 9 bases fit TRBD1. The length of the CDR3 is 14 residues. CDR1 ENHRY and CDR2 SYGVKD come from the germline V gene. V was pared by 6 bases and J by 4 bases, with 7 bases of the junction left unmatched. The CDR3 nucleotides read TGTGCCATCAGAGGACAGGGGAGTGGGTACGAGCAGTACTTC. Its translation is CAIRGQGSGYEQYF.